This is a list of T cell receptor beta chains from one sample in a study of T cell repertoires in cytomegalovirus infection. TCRdb analysed the reads with MiXCR anew, one entry per CDR3 protein. The sample includes about 490,000 distinct CDR3 sequences, about 26% seen only once; the top ten take about 13%. Sequencing was done on a sample of PBMCs. The source is a human donor in good health (CMV status not recorded). Some clones in this sample may be carry-over from other donors' samples. CDR3s leave out the opening cysteine and the closing phenylalanine or tryptophan.

cdr3_aa	v_call	j_call
ASSPGQGGNQPQH	TRBV12-3/TRBV12-4	TRBJ1-5
ASKQREHSYEQY	TRBV7-2	TRBJ2-7
ASSVPPGRTDTQY	TRBV6-2/TRBV6-3	TRBJ2-3
ASCIWQGNNQPQH	TRBV28	TRBJ1-5
ASSLVPIQETQY	TRBV7-9	TRBJ2-5
AINDQHEQF	TRBV10-3	TRBJ2-1
ASSLDFWTSGLNEQF	TRBV11-3	TRBJ2-1
ASSTGVGNTIY	TRBV25-1	TRBJ1-3
ASSYRGQETQY	TRBV7-9	TRBJ2-5
ASTLTGPTDTQY	TRBV12-3/TRBV12-4	TRBJ2-3
ASSLAATSGSKQF	TRBV7-8	TRBJ2-1